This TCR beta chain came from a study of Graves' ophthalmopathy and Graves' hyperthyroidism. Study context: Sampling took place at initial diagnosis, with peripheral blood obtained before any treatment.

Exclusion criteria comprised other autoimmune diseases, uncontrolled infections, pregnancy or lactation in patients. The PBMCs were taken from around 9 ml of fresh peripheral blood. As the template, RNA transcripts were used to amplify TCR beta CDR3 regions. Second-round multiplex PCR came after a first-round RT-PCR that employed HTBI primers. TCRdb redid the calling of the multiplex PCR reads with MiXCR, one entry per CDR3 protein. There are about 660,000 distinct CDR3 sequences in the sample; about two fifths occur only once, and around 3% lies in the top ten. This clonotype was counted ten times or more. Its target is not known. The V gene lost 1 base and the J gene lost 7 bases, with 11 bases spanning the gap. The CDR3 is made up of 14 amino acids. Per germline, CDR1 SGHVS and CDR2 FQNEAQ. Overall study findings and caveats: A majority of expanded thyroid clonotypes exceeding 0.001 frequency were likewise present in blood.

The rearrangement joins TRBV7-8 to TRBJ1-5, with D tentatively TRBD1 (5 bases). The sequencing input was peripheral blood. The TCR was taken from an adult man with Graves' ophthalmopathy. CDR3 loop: CASSLGRGRQPQHF. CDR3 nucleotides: TGTGCCAGCAGCTTAGGGAGGGGCCGACAGCCCCAGCATTTT.